This TCR beta chain was sequenced in a study of blood T cell repertoires in COVID-19. This CDR3 contains 19 residues. Trimming removed 4 bases at V and 0 bases at J, with 23 bases between. From germline, CDR1 is SGHRS and CDR2 YFSETQ. Per the original methods: The assay estimated nucleated cells by amplifying reference gene primers. Assay used: immunoSEQ multiplex PCR; TCRdb lists only in-frame clones, some missing. V, J and clone size are those of that table, while D and trimming were read from the DNA. The sample holds roughly 29,000 clones; about 92% are singletons and the top ten take 0.65% to 0.95%.

This clonotype was sampled from a woman between 70 and 85 years old with COVID-19, enrolled during active disease. The specimen sequenced was peripheral blood. The rearrangement uses TRBV5-1 and TRBJ1-3; tentatively, D is TRBD1 (5 bases). The CDR3 DNA sequence: TGCGCCAGCAGCGCCACAGGACCGTTGCTAATATCCTCTGGAAACACCATATATTTT. This gives the protein CASSATGPLLISSGNTIYF.